What follows are 9 T cell receptor beta chains derived from one specimen sequenced in a study of blood T cell repertoires in COVID-19. Generated by immunoSEQ multiplex PCR, the TCRdb table keeps only in-frame clones and is missing some. The sample includes roughly 190,000 clones, approximately 80% of them seen just once. The sequencing sample was made of peripheral blood. The origin of the receptors is a woman aged 40 to 50 with COVID-19, enrolled during active disease.

The chain uses TRBV30 and TRBJ1-5, with a weak D call TRBD1 (6 bases). Germline lookup yields CDR1 GTSNPN and CDR2 SVGIG (reference sequence). V was trimmed by 0 bases and J by 6 bases, leaving 9 bases between them. The CDR3 is made up of 13 amino acids. The CDR3 reads CAWSVRGAQPQHF. The CDR3 bases are TGTGCCTGGAGTGTACGGGGGGCTCAGCCCCAGCATTTT. Using reference TRBV30 and TRBJ1-5 for the parts outside the CDR3, the full variable domain is SQTIHQWPATLVQPVGSPLSLECTVEGTSNPNLYWYRQAAGRGLQLLFYSVGIGQISSEVPQNLSASRPQDRQFILSSKKLLLSDSGFYLCAWSVRGAQPQHFGDGTRLSIL.

V usage is TRBV28 and J usage is TRBJ1-6; D ambiguous. Trimming left V 8 bases short and J 8 bases short, with 10 bases between. Germline V lookup: CDR1 MDHEN, CDR2 SYDVKM. The CDR3 totals 12 residues. This CDR3 is CASLPPHSPLHF. The CDR3, as DNA: TGTGCCAGCCTACCCCCCCATTCACCCCTCCACTTT.

V gene TRBV16 combines with J gene TRBJ1-1; TRBD1 agrees at 7 bases. The trim removed 5 bases at V and 4 bases at J, leaving 7 bases unmatched. CDR1 is KGHSY, CDR2 FQNENV, per germline. CDR3 length: 14 residues. CDR3 sequence reads: CASSSQGGGTEAFF. CDR3 DNA: TGTGCCAGCAGCAGTCAGGGGGGTGGCACTGAAGCTTTCTTT.

V is TRBV28 and J is TRBJ2-7; perhaps TRBD2 as D (6 bases). The ends were cut back, 3 bases at V and 2 bases at J, with 11 bases in the middle. Germline assignment: CDR1 MDHEN and CDR2 SYDVKM. The CDR3 runs 14 residues. Here the CDR3 DNA reads TGTGCCAGCAGTTTCCGGGCGGGGACCTACGAGCAGTACTTC. Protein sequence: CASSFRAGTYEQYF.

V and J are TRBV2 and TRBJ2-1; no reliable D call. The CDR3 length is 12 residues. V was trimmed by 3 bases and J by 6 bases, leaving 6 bases between them. Germline values: CDR1 SNHLY, CDR2 FYNNEI. DNA for the CDR3: TGTGCCAGCAGTGACAGTTTCAATGAGCAGTTCTTC. Its protein product is CASSDSFNEQFF.

The chain recombines TRBV5-1 with TRBJ2-4; the D gene is possibly TRBD2 (5 bases). V was shortened by 4 bases and J by 4 bases, with 15 bases between the two germline ends. This CDR3 is 15 amino acids long. Per germline, CDR1 SGHRS and CDR2 YFSETQ. CDR3 loop: CASSDPGGEKNIQYF. CDR3 coding DNA: TGCGCCAGCAGCGACCCCGGTGGGGAGAAAAACATTCAGTACTTC.

This clone occurred a few times. V usage is TRBV6-6 and J usage is TRBJ1-5, with D tentatively TRBD1 (6 bases). Germline loops: CDR1 MNHNY, CDR2 SVGAGI (reference sequence). The CDR3 is made up of 15 amino acids. V lost 7 bases, J lost 3 bases, and 16 bases lay in between. The CDR3: CASIRGQNSNQPQHF. The CDR3 DNA reads TGTGCCAGCATCAGAGGACAGAACTCCAATCAGCCCCAGCATTTT.

This chain joins TRBV20-1 and TRBJ2-1, with TRBD1 matching over 10 bases. Germline values: CDR1 DFQATT, CDR2 SNEGSKA (reference sequence). The CDR3 covers 14 residues. Unmatched junction bases numbered 3, after V lost 3 bases and J lost 4 bases. The CDR3 sequence: CSASGTGVYNEQFF. The CDR3 region has the DNA TGCAGTGCTAGTGGGACAGGGGTATACAATGAGCAGTTCTTC.

The chain recombines TRBV10-3 with TRBJ2-7; 7 bases match TRBD1. Trimming took 6 bases from V and 2 from J; bases not matched to a gene: 7. The CDR3 spans 14 residues. Germline assignment: CDR1 ENHRY and CDR2 SYGVKD. The CDR3 region is CAIREGQATYEQYV. In DNA, the CDR3 is TGTGCCATCAGGGAAGGACAGGCTACCTACGAGCAGTACGTC.